What follows describes a single T cell receptor beta chain. This CDR3 spans 13 amino acids. Germline CDR1 is SQVTM and CDR2 is ANQGSEA. J lost 9 bases, V lost 4 bases, and 9 bases had no gene match. The data were obtained in a study of blood T cell repertoires in COVID-19. Measured with immunoSEQ multiplex PCR; TCRdb has only the in-frame clones, and not every one. The sample has approximately 380,000 clones, approximately 90% seen once; the top ten hold around 0.86%. Sequenced: PBMCs or T cells enriched from blood (not recorded which). The chain uses TRBV29-1 and TRBJ2-1; TRBD1 agrees at 7 bases. The TCR comes from a woman aged 40 to 55 who had been exposed to COVID-19. The DNA of the CDR3 is TGCAGCGTTGCGCGACAGGGCTTCGGTGAGCAGTTCTTC. This gives the protein CSVARQGFGEQFF.